The clone carrying this T cell receptor (beta chain) was counted at least ten times. The data are from a study of molecular identifiers for immune sequencing clone quantification. From around 20,000 to 1,000,000 sorted cells, naive CD8 libraries were generated with 10%, 30% or 50% RNA. In the sort, naive CD8 T cells were defined as CD8+CD4-CCR7+CD45RA+. Germline lookup yields CDR1 SGHAT and CDR2 FQNNGV. The CDR3 covers 14 residues. V lost 4 bases to trimming and J lost 5 bases; unmatched junction nucleotides: 6. Libraries of bulk TCR were made by previously described methods (with listed TCR primers). TCRdb reprocessed the PCR reads with MiXCR, giving one entry per CDR3 protein. The profile shows about 640,000 distinct CDR3 sequences, 15% to 20% of them singletons.

The chain employs TRBV11-2 and TRBJ2-5; TRBD1 agrees at 8 bases. Sequencing was done on a sample of naive CD8+ T cells from blood, with Jurkat cell RNA spiked in. Regarding subset: FACS-sorted CD8+CD4-CCR7+CD45RA+ naive T cells. The TCR originated in a human donor in good health. Some libraries in this study had Jurkat cell RNA spiked in. The CDR3 sequence: CASSSRTGLETQYF. DNA of the CDR3: TGTGCCAGCAGCTCGAGGACAGGGCTCGAGACCCAGTACTTC.